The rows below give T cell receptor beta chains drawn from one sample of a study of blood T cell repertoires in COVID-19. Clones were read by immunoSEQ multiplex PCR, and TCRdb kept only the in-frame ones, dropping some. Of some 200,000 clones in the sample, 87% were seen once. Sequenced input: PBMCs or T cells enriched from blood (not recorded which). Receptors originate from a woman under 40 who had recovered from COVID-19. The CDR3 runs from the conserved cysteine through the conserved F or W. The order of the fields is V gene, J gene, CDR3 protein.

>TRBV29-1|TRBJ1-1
CSVVQQSFEAFF
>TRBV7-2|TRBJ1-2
CASSPKVVGGYGYTF
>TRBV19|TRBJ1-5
CATTTTPGQGISQPQHF
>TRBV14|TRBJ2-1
CASSPGPVLAGKVGNEQFF
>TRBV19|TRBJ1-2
CASSINRGVYGYTF
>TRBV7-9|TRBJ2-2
CASSPSGTGTGELFF
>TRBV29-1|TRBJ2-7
CSVTTGGRTYEQYF
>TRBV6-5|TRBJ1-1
CASSRQGEAFF
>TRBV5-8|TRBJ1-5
CASSLWHSNQPQHF
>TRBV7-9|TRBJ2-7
CASSLLTSYEQYF
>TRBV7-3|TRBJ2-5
CASSLGQGTETQYF
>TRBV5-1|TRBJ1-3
CASGTGGSGNTIYF
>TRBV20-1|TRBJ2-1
CSAIPRNEQFF
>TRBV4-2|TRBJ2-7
CASSQDWQGYRATGQYF
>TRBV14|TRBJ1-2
CASSQDNRAGYGYTF
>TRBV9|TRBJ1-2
CASTEDRGNYGYTF
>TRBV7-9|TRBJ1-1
CASSAATGLVPEAFF
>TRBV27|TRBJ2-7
CASSLLGGGASYEQYF
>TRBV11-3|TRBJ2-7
CASSVDTLRGYEQYF
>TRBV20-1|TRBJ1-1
CSARGAAMSFF
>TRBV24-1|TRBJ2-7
CATAGQRGTYEQYF
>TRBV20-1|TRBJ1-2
CSASLGGDVGYTF
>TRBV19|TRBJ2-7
CASSIRQDSYEQYF
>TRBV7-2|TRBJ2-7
CASSRDYSTYEQYF
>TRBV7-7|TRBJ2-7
CASSIIAGDDGYEQYF
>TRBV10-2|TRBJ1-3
CASRGPEGSGNTIYF
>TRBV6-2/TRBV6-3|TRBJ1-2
CASSYTGLAYGYTF
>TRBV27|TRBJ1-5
CASSLRWGNQPQHF
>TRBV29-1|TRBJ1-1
CSARQGNTEAFF
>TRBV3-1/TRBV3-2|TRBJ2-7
CASSQGIAGLTGEQYF
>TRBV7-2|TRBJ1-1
CASSATVEAFF
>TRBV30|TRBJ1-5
CAWRARRQGAGQPQHF
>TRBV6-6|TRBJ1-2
CASSRRTGRYGYTF
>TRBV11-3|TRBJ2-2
CASSLDHYTGELFF
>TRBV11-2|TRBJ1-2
CASSSAGGYGYTF
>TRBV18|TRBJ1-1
CASSPPVQGIRTEAFF
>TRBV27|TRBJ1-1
CASSRGTANTEAFF
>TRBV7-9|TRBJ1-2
CASSLGSHLGRYTF
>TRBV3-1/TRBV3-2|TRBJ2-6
CASSQGLAGVAGANVLTF
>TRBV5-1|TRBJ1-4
CASSPGGTNEKLFF
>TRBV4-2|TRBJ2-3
CASSRGTSGRGDTQYF
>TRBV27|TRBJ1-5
CASSIGQGWQPQHF
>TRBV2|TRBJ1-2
CASRDRASMFYGYTF
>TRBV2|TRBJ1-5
CASSEAQGQGRLRQPQHF